Reported below is one T cell receptor (beta chain). Its cognate antigen has yet to be identified. Base quality data are lacking; no much larger clone is found one base away. The data stem from a study of cytomegalovirus exposure and HLA in healthy donors (dated 2017 in TCRdb). Some background on the complete study: In an earlier analysis of 450 to 750 of the donors, 250 to 300 Gb of sequence data and 117 million unique TCR beta sequences from roughly 190 million T cells were reported. To study patterns of TCR occurrence, a later analysis re-analyzed previously published TCR beta repertoires from 666 donors and added high-resolution HLA genotyping. The study was designed to test whether signatures of past pathogen exposure could be identified by cataloging public T cell receptors. Besides the first cohort of approximately 670 subjects, a separate validation cohort made up of 95 to 150 different subjects was used. An earlier analysis of 450 to 750 of the donors used high-throughput TCR beta sequencing to judge whether each TCR beta V gene segment behaved as functional or pseudogenic. Class I and class II HLA loci were covered by the typing at four-digit resolution. Roughly 5 DR-DQ haplotypes were handled as single units for association and clustering, since linkage in the cohort was strong. The genetic ancestry cluster associated with self-reported Caucasian donors included roughly 84% of the roughly 410 genotyped donors. On average, roughly 240,000 unique TCR beta nucleotide sequences were sequenced per donor among some 420 genotyped donors of the cohort, with about 17% of those sequences being non-productive. In the later analysis, no new phenotypic data were used to find candidate immune exposures; instead, reliance was placed on TCR beta sequences and their occurrence across donors. High-throughput TCR immunosequencing, statistical association of individual TCRs with disease status, and machine learning were combined to predict cytomegalovirus infection status. The T cell repertoires of 666 subjects were profiled by immunosequencing and related to cytomegalovirus serostatus. An early release that covered 500 to 800 HLA-typed donors contained approximately 290 gigabases of sequencing data and roughly 84 million unique TCR sequences. All discovery cohort repertoires had been generated on a single sequencing platform. In a later genetic analysis, genome-wide SNP genotypes for about three fifths of the roughly 670 donors were used, and that subset was treated as a discovery cohort. Donor age, sex, ethnicity and CMV serostatus were compiled alongside the repertoire data. Typing coverage varied by locus: roughly 629-630 donors for A, B, C, DRB1 and DQB1; roughly 500 for DQA1; about 590 for DPA1; fewer than 480 for DPB1.

The cohort comprised more than 550 healthy bone marrow donors. Cohort members were all nominally healthy when sampled, although unrecorded immune exposures were likely present. The donor tested CMV seronegative and was one of the 352 seronegative cohort members. Each donor provided a peripheral blood sample, and peripheral blood mononuclear cells were used for TCR beta sequencing. The Qiagen DNeasy Blood Extraction Kit was used to extract genomic DNA from the blood cell samples. The protocol used for the library was the immunoSEQ multiplex PCR assay. A mixture of 60 forward primers for TCR Vbeta segments and 13 reverse primers for TCR Jbeta segments was used in the multiplex PCR. A multiplex PCR assay on genomic DNA amplified the CDR3 region of rearranged TCR beta genes. On the Illumina HiSeq System, the amplified TCR beta libraries were sequenced as 87-base-pair reads. On the study's bioinformatics: A later analysis counted about 80 million unique TCR beta chains across the roughly 700 repertoires, and some 11 million of these chains were shared by at least two donors. Raw reads were error-corrected and collapsed into unique sequences by a nearest-neighbor algorithm in which closely related sequences were merged to remove PCR and sequencing errors. CDR3 sequences were aligned to IMGT reference sequences to assign V, D and J gene segments. For a sequence to be retained, a match of at least six nucleotides to both a V gene segment and a J gene segment was required. A rearrangement was called productive if the CDR3 had no stop codons and remained in frame with V and J, and every other rearrangement was called non-productive. Following IMGT convention, CDR3 was defined as the stretch from the second conserved V-encoded cysteine up to the conserved J-encoded phenylalanine. In an earlier analysis of more than 550 of the donors, sequences lacking an unambiguous match to a single V gene segment were excluded. In an earlier analysis of approximately 560 of the donors, a V segment was called functional when productive rearrangements were above 56.7%, and segregating when the standard deviation between donors exceeded 5%. A statistical classification framework was built to diagnose cytomegalovirus status from the catalog of TCR beta chain sequences. In a later analysis, TCR nucleotide sequences were compared against IMGT/GENE-DB human TR gene sequences so that V and J genes could be assigned. A later analysis assigned CDR3 sequences and most-parsimonious VDJ recombination scenarios with the TCRdist pipeline. A later analysis defined each TCR beta chain by its CDR3 amino acid sequence plus V-gene family, and excluded reads lacking a unique V-gene family. A later analysis removed over 500 highly shared, low-generation-probability nucleotide sequences to deal with suspected cross-contamination and a sequencing artifact. In a later analysis, a clonal expansion index was calculated for each public chain from normalized within-repertoire ranks of inferred template counts. A later analysis computed generation probabilities with a VDJ recombination model fitted to out-of-frame rearrangements, and checked the results against IGoR. A later analysis scored TCR-TCR, TCR-HLA and TCR-CMV co-occurrence with hypergeometric tests, applying a repertoire-size bias correction to TCR pairs. False discovery rates were estimated in a later analysis by permuting HLA or CMV assignments 20 times. In a later analysis, co-occurring TCRs were grouped using DBSCAN, and TCRdist sequence similarity was added for clustering within HLA-allele-positive subsets. Co-occurrence clustering excluded repertoires with fewer than 30,000 or more than 120,000 public chains, plus five with anomalous nucleotide sharing. TCRdb provides this immuneACCESS table in a form limited to in-frame rearrangements. Some clones are lacking; in checked studies, under half of them reflect an unresolved V gene, and why the rest are absent is not known. The D gene and trimming were derived from the DNA, and the V and J assignments and clone size from that table. For this sample the table gives some 200,000 clones, of which around 82% were detected only once. The ten largest account for roughly 3% of the sample.

The junction carries 9 bases between V and J, which are trimmed by 3 bases and 1 base respectively. The germline V gene sets CDR1 to SGHVS and CDR2 to FQNEAQ. The CDR3 runs 14 amino acids, cysteine and phenylalanine included. Of the read, only the CDR3 DNA is kept; its 42 bases are in frame from base 1. Study-level results and caveats: CMV serostatus was the only immune exposure information available for the cohort. When HLA alleles, especially DR and DQ, strongly co-occurred, TCR associations were difficult to assign to individual alleles. In the study, 150 to 200 TCR beta chains were listed as associated with cytomegalovirus. Some IMGT-functional V segments, including TRBV6-2 and TRBV6-3, could not be distinguished by the 87-base-pair reads and were therefore excluded. Correlated functional status among segregating V segments might reflect linkage disequilibrium, but an unknown experimental factor could not be ruled out. At a false discovery rate of 0.05, a later analysis linked approximately 18,000 TCR beta sequences to specific HLA alleles. In a later analysis, HLA-associated TCR beta chains were found to be more clonally expanded and to have lower generation probabilities than equally common non-associated chains. Several of the top co-occurrence clusters appeared to be linked to parvovirus B19, influenza, CMV and Epstein-Barr virus, according to a later analysis. Because HLA typing was missing for some donors at each locus, association tests included only the typed subset. A later genetic analysis reported fewer N-insertions in productive TCRs among donors in an Asian-associated ancestry cluster than the approximately 670-donor mean. Because counts were too low, some 17 rarely observed V segments, including chromosome 9 orphons, were excluded from the earlier analysis of around 590 of the donors. Cytomegalovirus status was reported to be diagnosed by the classifier with high specificity and sensitivity in both the original and validation cohorts. This cohort had only TCR beta chains sequenced, and the lack of alpha or paired-chain data limited which features could be detected. A group of highly shared sequence variants was considered likely to be a technical artifact of the sequencing pipeline. An association between a missense DCLRE1C variant and V-gene and J-gene trimming of TCR beta chains was found in a later genetic analysis and replicated in an independent cohort. The presence/absence analyses assumed that sequencing depth was roughly uniform across donors, and that assumption may not be true. A further reported finding was that TCR beta sequences accurately predicted the HLA-A and HLA-B alleles for most subjects in the first cohort. According to the authors, the approach could potentially be generalized to other disease states and immunological phenotypes. In a later analysis, the rate of TCR association differed among HLA loci, with DRB1 alleles having the most associated TCRs and HLA-C alleles having the fewest. Most CMV-associated TCR beta chains appeared to be HLA-restricted in a later analysis, and the HLA associations seemed to be driven largely by CMV exposure. Most TCR sequences were seen in very few donors, while some public TCRs were found in many individuals. In an earlier analysis of around 600 of the donors, most TCR beta V segments appeared in productive rearrangements about 87% or about 30% of the time, broadly matching IMGT annotations. A few of the identified cytomegalovirus-associated TCR beta chains were confirmed in vitro to be specific for cytomegalovirus antigens.

The chain is made from TRBV7-8 and TRBJ1-1, with a weak D call of TRBD1 (5 bases match). Sequences were obtained from PBMCs. This TCR came from a woman in her 30s in good health and CMV-seronegative. The nucleotide sequence is TGTGCCAGCAGCTTGGCAGGGTGGAACACTGAAGCTTTCTTT. Its translation reads: CASSLAGWNTEAFF.